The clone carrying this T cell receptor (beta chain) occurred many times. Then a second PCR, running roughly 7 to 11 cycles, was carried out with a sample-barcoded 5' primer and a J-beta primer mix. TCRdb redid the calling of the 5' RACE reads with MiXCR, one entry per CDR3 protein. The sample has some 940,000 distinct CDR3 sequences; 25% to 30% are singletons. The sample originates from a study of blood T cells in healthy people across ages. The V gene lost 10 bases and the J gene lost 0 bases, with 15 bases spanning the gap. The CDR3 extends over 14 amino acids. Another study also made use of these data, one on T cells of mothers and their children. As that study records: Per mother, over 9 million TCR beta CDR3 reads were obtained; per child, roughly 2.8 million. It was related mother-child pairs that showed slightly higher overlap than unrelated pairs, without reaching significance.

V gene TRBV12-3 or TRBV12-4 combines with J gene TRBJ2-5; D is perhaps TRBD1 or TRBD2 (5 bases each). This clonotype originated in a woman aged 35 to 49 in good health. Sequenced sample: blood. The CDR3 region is CATGAPGNQETQYF. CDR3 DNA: TGTGCCACCGGGGCGCCTGGGAACCAAGAGACCCAGTACTTC.